The 22 T cell receptor beta chains below were found in one sample sequenced in a study of CD8 T cells in ankylosing spondylitis. Study-level results: Within ankylosing spondylitis blood, a TCR beta motif made up of fewer than ten highly homologous variants appeared to be characteristic.

TCRdb used MiXCR to reprocess the 5' RACE reads, holding one entry per CDR3 protein. Of roughly 700,000 distinct CDR3 sequences listed, under 20% are singletons. Their recognized antigens are unknown. Sequences were obtained from blood, either unsorted or a sorted T cell fraction (not recorded which). These receptors were collected from a male donor with ankylosing spondylitis.

This clonotype was seen ten or more times. V and J are TRBV29-1 and TRBJ2-2, with TRBD1 matching 9 bases. From germline, CDR1 is SQVTM and CDR2 ANQGSEA. V lost 1 base and J lost 3; bases outside the gene matches: 6. This CDR3 has 16 residues. The CDR3 nucleotides read TGCAGCGTTGAAGCGCCGGGACAGGGAGACACCGGGGAGCTGTTTTTT. Encoded protein: CSVEAPGQGDTGELFF.

This clonotype was observed a few times. For the CDR3, the DNA is TGTGCCAGCAGTTACCCTTTTGGACTAGCAGCCACCTACGAGCAGTACTTC. It specifies CASSYPFGLAATYEQYF. The rearrangement uses TRBV6-2 or TRBV6-3 and TRBJ2-7; TRBD2 aligns across 8 bases. Looked up from germline, CDR1 is MNHEY and CDR2 is SVGEGT. The CDR3 contains 17 residues. V lost 2 bases and J lost 2; bases outside the gene matches: 11.

This clonotype turned up a few times. The chain recombines TRBV25-1 with TRBJ2-2; D remains unclear. Trimming took 7 bases from V and 6 from J, leaving 9 bases between them. CDR1 MGHDK and CDR2 SYGVNS come from the germline V gene. This CDR3 comprises 12 residues. DNA of the CDR3: TGTGCCAGCAATATAGGTTCCGGGGAGCTGTTTTTT. Amino acid sequence: CASNIGSGELFF. The variable domain in full, with the rest retrieved from reference TRBV25-1 and TRBJ2-2, is EADIYQTPRYLVIGTGKKITLECSQTMGHDKMYWYQQDPGMELHLIHYSYGVNSTEKGDLSSESTVSRIRTEHFPLTLESARPSHTSQYLCASNIGSGELFFGEGSRLTVL.

This clonotype was detected ten times or more. The genes are TRBV2 and TRBJ1-1; D gene uncertain. Trimming cost V 1 base and J 0 bases, with 6 bases left between them. The CDR3 covers 14 residues. Looked up from germline, CDR1 is SNHLY and CDR2 is FYNNEI. CDR3 sequence: CASSEVRVNTEAFF. The CDR3 DNA sequence: TGTGCCAGCAGTGAAGTCCGAGTGAACACTGAAGCTTTCTTT.

This clonotype was observed once. The chain couples TRBV5-5 to TRBJ1-1; D gene uncertain. V shed 4 bases and J shed 3 bases, with 13 bases lying between them. Germline V gene lookup returns CDR1 SGHKS and CDR2 YYEKEE (reference sequence). The CDR3 contains 14 residues. The CDR3 loop is CASSPGIGYTEAFF. The CDR3 region has the DNA TGTGCCAGCAGCCCTGGCATCGGGTACACTGAAGCTTTCTTT.

In its sample, this clonotype was seen many times. The V and J genes are TRBV12-3 or TRBV12-4 and TRBJ1-2; 7 bases match TRBD1. V shed 7 bases, J shed 3 bases, and the junction held 8 bases outside the gene matches. This CDR3 is built from 14 residues. CDR3 loop: CASTVLGTDYGYTF. The CDR3 nucleotides are TGTGCCAGCACTGTGCTGGGGACAGACTATGGCTACACCTTC.

This clonotype was seen repeatedly, ten times or more. The V and J genes are TRBV27 and TRBJ2-7; TRBD2 matches at 7 bases. The CDR3 covers 14 residues. V was clipped by 2 bases and J by 2 bases; unmatched bases: 3. The germline CDR1 and CDR2 sequences are MNHEY and SMNVEV (reference sequence). The CDR3 bases are TGTGCCAGCAGTTTAGGCGGGAGAGCCTACGAGCAGTACTTC. It encodes CASSLGGRAYEQYF.

This clonotype was seen a handful of times. V and J are TRBV30 and TRBJ2-2; TRBD2 agrees at 11 bases. The germline CDR1 and CDR2 sequences are GTSNPN and SVGIG (reference sequence). The CDR3 totals 15 residues. Trimming at V came to 2 bases and at J to 8 bases, leaving 7 bases not matched to a gene. The CDR3 region is CAWSRLAGGGGELFF. CDR3 nucleotide sequence: TGTGCCTGGAGTAGGCTAGCGGGAGGAGGGGGGGAGCTGTTTTTT.

This clonotype was detected a few times. The chain combines TRBV10-3 with TRBJ2-2, with D hard to call. The CDR3 contains 12 residues. V was clipped by 7 bases and J by 2 bases, with 5 bases between them. CDR1 is ENHRY and CDR2 is SYGVKD in the germline V gene. The CDR3 spells CAIKANTGELFF. Here the CDR3 DNA reads TGTGCCATCAAAGCCAACACCGGGGAGCTGTTTTTT.

This clonotype has a handful of counts. The rearrangement uses TRBV12-3 or TRBV12-4 and TRBJ2-3; tentatively, D is TRBD2 (5 bases). The CDR3 length is 14 residues. V was cut by 1 base and J by 6 bases, with 11 bases left in between. Here the CDR3 reads CASSLGLPGDTQYF. CDR3 in DNA: TGTGCCAGCAGTTTAGGGCTCCCGGGGGATACGCAGTATTTT.

Here the CDR3 DNA reads TGTGCCAGCACACAAGCACAGGGTAACACTGAAGCTTTCTTT. Translated, it gives CASTQAQGNTEAFF. The V gene is TRBV18, the J gene TRBJ1-1, with D possibly matching TRBD1 (6 bases). Trimming pared 8 bases from V and 2 bases from J, leaving 15 bases between. Germline assignment: CDR1 KGHSH and CDR2 LQKENI. CDR3 size: 14 residues.

The chain uses TRBV20-1 and TRBJ2-1, with 9 bases matching TRBD2. The V gene's germline CDR1 is DFQATT and CDR2 SNEGSKA (reference sequence). The V gene end was trimmed by 0 bases and the J gene end by 3 bases; junction bases not matched to a gene: 3. The CDR3 consists of 15 residues. CDR3 sequence: CSARDGTSFYNEQFF. In nucleotides, the CDR3 is TGCAGTGCTAGAGACGGGACTAGCTTCTACAATGAGCAGTTCTTC.

The chain couples TRBV29-1 to TRBJ1-4, with TRBD1 identical over 8 bases. The V and J ends lost 6 bases and 8 bases, in that order; junction bases with no gene match: 8. CDR3 length: 13 residues. Germline V gives CDR1 SQVTM, CDR2 ANQGSEA. The CDR3 protein is CSVATGVGEKLFF. The DNA of the CDR3 is TGCAGCGTGGCGACAGGGGTAGGGGAAAAACTGTTTTTT.

This clonotype was recorded once. This chain links TRBV6-2 or TRBV6-3 with TRBJ2-2; no definite D call. The CDR3 runs to 14 residues. Trimming shortened V by 8 bases and J by 0 bases, and 10 bases separated the two germline ends. Per the germline V gene, CDR1 is MNHEY and CDR2 is SVGEGT. The DNA of the CDR3 is TGTGCCAGCTTTGATCGATCGAACACCGGGGAGCTGTTTTTT. Its protein is CASFDRSNTGELFF.

CDR3 residues: CASSVSSGGELFF. As DNA, the CDR3 is TGTGCCAGCAGCGTATCCTCTGGCGGGGAGCTGTTTTTT. The chain employs TRBV9 and TRBJ2-2; D is unresolved. The CDR3 length is 13 residues. Trimming took 1 base from V and 7 from J, leaving 8 bases between them. Germline CDR1 SGDLS, CDR2 YYNGEE.

A few counts support this clonotype. The gene calls are TRBV7-9 and TRBJ2-5; the match to TRBD2 covers 9 bases. The CDR3 sequence is 16 residues long. Germline lookup yields CDR1 SEHNR and CDR2 FQNEAQ (reference sequence). V lost 1 base and J lost 3; bases outside the gene matches: 6. The CDR3 DNA reads as TGTGCCAGCAGCTTAGTGGCTAGCGGGGCAAAAGAGACCCAGTACTTC. Translation gives CASSLVASGAKETQYF.

This clonotype was observed a few times. V gene TRBV7-3 combines with J gene TRBJ2-3; D is uncertain. Germline V CDR1 and CDR2: SGHTA, FQGTGA. V dropped 1 base and J dropped 1 base, with 12 bases sitting between them. The CDR3 consists of 16 residues. The DNA of the CDR3 is TGTGCCAGCAGCTTAAAAGCAGGTCCACGCACAGATACGCAGTATTTT. Translating it yields CASSLKAGPRTDTQYF.

The sample holds a few counts of this clonotype. V usage is TRBV5-1 and J usage is TRBJ2-5; D may be TRBD2 (5 bases). Germline CDR1 is SGHRS and CDR2 is YFSETQ. The CDR3 contains 14 residues. Between the trimmed V and J ends, which lost 1 base and 5 bases, there was a span of 12 bases. CDR3 region: CASSLRTRGETQYF. CDR3 DNA sequence: TGCGCCAGCAGCTTGAGGACCCGGGGTGAGACCCAGTACTTC.

This clonotype was found a few times. The chain is built from TRBV13 and TRBJ1-1; D gene ambiguous. The germline CDR1 and CDR2 sequences are PRHDT and FYEKMQ (reference sequence). This CDR3 is 17 amino acids long. V was trimmed by 7 bases and J by 0 bases, leaving 21 bases between them. CDR3 sequence (DNA): TGTGCCAGCAATCAATTCCCCCGGAGAGGATTGAACACTGAAGCTTTCTTT. Its protein is CASNQFPRRGLNTEAFF.

This chain joins TRBV12-3 or TRBV12-4 and TRBJ2-1, with TRBD1 matching 9 bases. V trimming: 6 bases; J trimming: 7 bases; junction bases outside the gene matches: 10. This CDR3 is built from 15 residues. The CDR3 sequence: CASSKDRGLLNEQFF. The DNA of the CDR3 is TGTGCCAGCAGCAAGGACAGGGGCCTCTTGAATGAGCAGTTCTTC.

This clonotype was detected only a few times. The rearrangement uses TRBV6-1 and TRBJ2-1; 10 positions match TRBD1. V was clipped by 3 bases and J by 5 bases; unmatched bases: 7. Germline V gene data show CDR1 as MNHNS and CDR2 as SASEGT. The CDR3 length is 16 residues. The DNA of the CDR3 is TGTGCCAGCAGTGACCCCCGGGACAGGGGCGACAATGAGCAGTTCTTC. The encoded protein is CASSDPRDRGDNEQFF.

This clonotype turned up a few times. The rearrangement joins TRBV20-1 to TRBJ2-1; D gene unclear. Trimming removed 0 bases from V and 6 bases from J, with 6 bases in between. The CDR3 runs to 12 residues. Germline V gene sequence: CDR1 DFQATT, CDR2 SNEGSKA (reference sequence). The DNA of the CDR3 is TGCAGTGCTAGAGACTATCCCAATGAGCAGTTCTTC. Amino acid sequence: CSARDYPNEQFF.